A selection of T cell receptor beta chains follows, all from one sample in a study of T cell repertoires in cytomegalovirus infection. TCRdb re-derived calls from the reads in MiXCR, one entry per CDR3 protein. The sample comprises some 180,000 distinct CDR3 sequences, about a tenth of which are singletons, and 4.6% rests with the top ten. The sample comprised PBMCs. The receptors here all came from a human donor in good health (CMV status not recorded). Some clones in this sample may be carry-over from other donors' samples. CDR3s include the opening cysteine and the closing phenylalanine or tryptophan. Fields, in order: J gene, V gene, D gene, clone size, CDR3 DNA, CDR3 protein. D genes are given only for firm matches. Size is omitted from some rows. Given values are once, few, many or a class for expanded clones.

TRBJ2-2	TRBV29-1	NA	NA	TGCAGCGCAAGGGCCGGGACGAACACCGGGGAGCTGTTTTTT	CSARAGTNTGELFF
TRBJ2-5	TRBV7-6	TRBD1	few	TGTGCCAGCAGCTCAAGGCCAGGACAGGGGGCAGAGACCCAGTACTTC	CASSSRPGQGAETQYF
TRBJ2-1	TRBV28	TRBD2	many	TGTGCCAGCAGTCCCCACAGCGGGAGTCTGAATGAGCAGTTCTTC	CASSPHSGSLNEQFF
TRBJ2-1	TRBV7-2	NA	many	TGTGCCAGCAGCTTTATCGCCGATGAGCAGTTCTTC	CASSFIADEQFF
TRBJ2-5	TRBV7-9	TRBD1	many	TGTGCCAGCAGAGCCGGGACAGGGGAGGAGACCCAGTACTTC	CASRAGTGEETQYF
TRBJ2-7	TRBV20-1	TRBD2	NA	TGCAGTGCTGCAGGACTAGCGGCGAACTACGAGCAGTACTTC	CSAAGLAANYEQYF
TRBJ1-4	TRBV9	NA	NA	TGTGCCAGCAGCCCTCCCGGTCTGGAAAAACTGTTTTTT	CASSPPGLEKLFF
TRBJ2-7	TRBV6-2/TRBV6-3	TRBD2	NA	TGTGCCAGCAGTTCCACCGGACTAGCGGGAGGTTTCGAGCAGTACTTC	CASSSTGLAGGFEQYF
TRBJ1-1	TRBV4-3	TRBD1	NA	TGCGCCAGCAGCCAAGGCCGACAGGGGGCGGGGAACACTGAAGCTTTCTTT	CASSQGRQGAGNTEAFF
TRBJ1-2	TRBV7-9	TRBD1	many	TGTGCCAGCAGCTTCGGGGACAGCTCTAACTATGGCTACACCTTC	CASSFGDSSNYGYTF
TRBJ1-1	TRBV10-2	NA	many	TGCGCCAGCAGATTGCCCACACAGAACACTGAAGCTTTCTTT	CASRLPTQNTEAFF
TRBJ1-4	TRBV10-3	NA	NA	TGTGCCATCACCTCGGGGGACGCAACTAATGAAAAACTGTTTTTT	CAITSGDATNEKLFF